These T cell receptor beta chains were read from a single sample in a study of cytomegalovirus exposure and HLA in healthy donors. Generated by immunoSEQ multiplex PCR, the TCRdb table keeps only in-frame clones and is missing some. The sample holds approximately 170,000 clones; around four fifths are singletons and the top ten take roughly 9.3%. The sequenced sample consisted of PBMCs. Source of these receptors: a man aged 18 to 29 in good health and CMV-seropositive. The CDR3 runs from the conserved cysteine through the conserved F or W. D genes are given only for firm matches. Only some rows state a clone size, as once, few, many or a class for expanded clones.

clone_size,d_call,v_call,j_call,cdr3_nt,cdr3_aa
once,.,TRBV7-7,TRBJ2-2,TGTGCTAGCAGCCGGGACTGGGCCGGGGAGCTGTTTTTT,CASSRDWAGELFF
.,.,TRBV10-3,TRBJ1-1,TGTGCCATCAGTGAGGTTCACGGGGACACTGAAGCTTTCTTT,CAISEVHGDTEAFF
.,.,TRBV29-1,TRBJ1-3,TGCAGCGTTGCCAGGGAAAACACCATATATTTT,CSVARENTIYF
.,TRBD1,TRBV11-2,TRBJ1-1,TGTGCCAGCAGCTTAGAGGCGGGACAGTCTGAAGCTTTCTTT,CASSLEAGQSEAFF
.,.,TRBV7-9,TRBJ2-5,TGTGCCAGCAGCGCAAAGACTAGTGGGGGGGCTCTCAAAGAGACCCAGTACTTC,CASSAKTSGGALKETQYF
.,TRBD1,TRBV11-3,TRBJ2-7,TGTGCCAGCAGCTCGGGACAGGGATACGAGCAGTACTTC,CASSSGQGYEQYF
.,.,TRBV6-1,TRBJ1-5,TGTGCCAGCAGACAGGGCAATCAGCCCCAGCATTTT,CASRQGNQPQHF
.,TRBD1,TRBV25-1,TRBJ1-4,TGTGCCAGCAGCAGGGACAGCTTTAATGAAAAACTGTTTTTT,CASSRDSFNEKLFF
.,.,TRBV5-1,TRBJ2-2,TGCGCCAGCAGCTTGGAACAGGGGGGGGACACCGGGGAGCTGTTTTTT,CASSLEQGGDTGELFF
.,.,TRBV7-2,TRBJ2-7,TGTGCCAGCAGCTTGGCCCAGGGCCTGAACGAGCAGTACTTC,CASSLAQGLNEQYF
.,.,TRBV13,TRBJ2-7,TGTGCCAGCAGCACTAAGGCAGTTTCCGAGCAGTACTTC,CASSTKAVSEQYF
once,TRBD2,TRBV7-9,TRBJ2-7,TGTGCCAGCAGCTTAGCGGGAGGGACCTACGAGCAGTACTTC,CASSLAGGTYEQYF
.,.,TRBV15,TRBJ2-7,TGTGCCACCAGCAGAGATCGATATAGCTCCTACGAGCAGTACTTC,CATSRDRYSSYEQYF
.,TRBD2,TRBV10-1,TRBJ2-7,TGCGCCAGCAATAGCGGGAACTCCTACGAGCAGTACTTC,CASNSGNSYEQYF
.,TRBD2,TRBV7-9,TRBJ2-1,TGTGCCAGCAGCCCCGGGACTAGCGGCTACAATGAGCAGTTCTTC,CASSPGTSGYNEQFF
.,.,TRBV14,TRBJ1-1,TGTGCCAGCAGCCAAACGGGTAACGCTGAAGCTTTCTTT,CASSQTGNAEAFF
.,.,TRBV21-1,TRBJ2-5,TGTGCCAGCAGCAGCGAGACTAGTGGGGGGGCGGAGGGAGAGACCCAGTACTTC,CASSSETSGGAEGETQYF
.,.,TRBV7-6,TRBJ2-3,TGTGCCAGCAGCTTAGGGGTGGATAGCGATACGCAGTATTTT,CASSLGVDSDTQYF
.,.,TRBV21-1,TRBJ2-3,TGTGCCAGCAGCATGAGACAGCGTATCATCCCTACGCAGTATTTT,CASSMRQRIIPTQYF
.,.,TRBV30,TRBJ2-2,TGTGCCTGGAGTCGCCCCGGCAGGGGCACCGGGGAGCTGTTTTTT,CAWSRPGRGTGELFF
.,.,TRBV5-1,TRBJ1-2,TGCGCCAGCAGCTCATTAGGGGAGACAGGCCCGCGTAACTATGGCTACACCTTC,CASSSLGETGPRNYGYTF
.,TRBD1,TRBV2,TRBJ1-1,TGTGCCAGAGATCGGGGACAGGGAGACACTGAAGCTTTCTTT,CARDRGQGDTEAFF
few,TRBD1,TRBV7-2,TRBJ2-7,TGTGCCAGCAGCTTAGATGGGACAGGGGGCTACGAGCAGTACTTC,CASSLDGTGGYEQYF
.,.,TRBV15,TRBJ2-7,TGTGCCACCAGCAGAGATGGGCAGGCCAACGAGCAGTACTTC,CATSRDGQANEQYF
.,TRBD1,TRBV10-3,TRBJ2-5,TGTGCCATCAGGGACAGGACCCAAGAGACCCAGTACTTC,CAIRDRTQETQYF
.,TRBD1,TRBV15,TRBJ2-7,TGTGCCACCAGCAGAGGACAGGGGGCGGGAGAGCAGTACTTC,CATSRGQGAGEQYF
.,.,TRBV4-2,TRBJ1-2,TGTGCCAGCAGAACTAGCCAAGGCTATGGCTACACCTTC,CASRTSQGYGYTF
.,.,TRBV21-1,TRBJ1-4,TGTGCCAGCAGCACCGCGGTCGGGATTAATGAAAAACTGTTTTTT,CASSTAVGINEKLFF
.,.,TRBV20-1,TRBJ1-6,TGCAGTGCTGTCAGGGGTTCACCCCTCCACTTT,CSAVRGSPLHF
.,TRBD1,TRBV6-5,TRBJ2-7,TGTGCCGCCCGCGACAGGGCCGACGAGCAGTACTTC,CAARDRADEQYF
once,TRBD2,TRBV29-1,TRBJ2-1,TGCAGCGTCATAGCGGGAGGGAGAGCCAATGAGCAGTTCTTC,CSVIAGGRANEQFF
.,.,TRBV5-1,TRBJ2-2,TGCGCCAGCAGCGTCCGTCCGGGGGACACCGGGGAGCTGTTTTTT,CASSVRPGDTGELFF
.,TRBD2,TRBV10-3,TRBJ2-7,TGTGCCATCAGCGCTGGGGGGGTCGGGGTCTACGAGCAGTACTTC,CAISAGGVGVYEQYF
once,.,TRBV5-6,TRBJ1-5,TGTGCCAGCAGCTTAGGGGGATCGAGCAATCAGCCCCAGCATTTT,CASSLGGSSNQPQHF
.,.,TRBV6-5,TRBJ2-3,TGTGCCAGCGAAAACCGGGGGACGCAGTATTTT,CASENRGTQYF
few,.,TRBV9,TRBJ1-2,TGTGCCAGCAGCCCGGACATATCTGTAGCCTATGGCTACACCTTC,CASSPDISVAYGYTF
.,.,TRBV2,TRBJ2-7,TGTGCCAGCAGTGGACAGCCCTACGAGCAGTACTTC,CASSGQPYEQYF
.,TRBD2,TRBV6-5,TRBJ2-1,TGTGCCAGCAGTTCTCCCAGCGGGAGCGAGTTCTTC,CASSSPSGSEFF
.,.,TRBV12-5,TRBJ2-1,TGTGCTAGTGGTTTACAGGGAAGCTCCTACAATGAGCAGTTCTTC,CASGLQGSSYNEQFF
.,.,TRBV6-5,TRBJ1-3,TGTGCCAGCATAGACAGGTCGGCTGGAAACACCATATATTTT,CASIDRSAGNTIYF
.,.,TRBV9,TRBJ1-1,TGTGCCAGCAGCCCCTCGGGGAGGGTAGAAGCTTTCTTT,CASSPSGRVEAFF
.,.,TRBV4-1,TRBJ2-3,TGCGCCAGCAGCGAAAGCGAGACAGTACGCGTAGATACGCAGTATTTT,CASSESETVRVDTQYF
few,.,TRBV2,TRBJ2-1,TGTGCCAGCAGTGAATCCGGGGACAATGAGCAGTTCTTC,CASSESGDNEQFF
.,TRBD1,TRBV7-2,TRBJ1-2,TGTGCCAGCAGCCCCCTAGGGGGCGCGACGAGCTACACCTTC,CASSPLGGATSYTF
.,.,TRBV10-1,TRBJ2-2,TGCGCCAGCTCCCAGGATTCCACCGGGGAGCTGTTTTTT,CASSQDSTGELFF
.,.,TRBV29-1,TRBJ2-7,TGCAGCGTTTCAAGCCTACCCGTGGGGCGTTCCTACGAGCAGTACTTC,CSVSSLPVGRSYEQYF
.,.,TRBV7-2,TRBJ2-2,TGTGCCAGCAGCCCGGACAGAAACACCGGGGAGCTGTTTTTT,CASSPDRNTGELFF
.,TRBD1,TRBV18,TRBJ2-7,TGTGCCAGCTCCTCCGGGACAGGAGCTTACGAGCAGTACTTC,CASSSGTGAYEQYF
.,.,TRBV4-3,TRBJ1-1,TGCGCCAGCAGCCCAGAGGCAGTCCCGGGCACTGAAGCTTTCTTT,CASSPEAVPGTEAFF
.,.,TRBV9,TRBJ1-4,TGTGCCACCTCACGAGGGCTCGCAACTAATGAAAAACTGTTTTTT,CATSRGLATNEKLFF
.,.,TRBV6-1,TRBJ2-2,TGTGCCAGCAGTGAAAGGGCAGGGAAGGGCACCGGGGAGCTGTTTTTT,CASSERAGKGTGELFF
.,TRBD1,TRBV27,TRBJ2-7,TGTGCCAGCAGTTTTGGGACAGGGTATTACGAGCAGTACTTC,CASSFGTGYYEQYF
.,.,TRBV7-2,TRBJ2-7,TGTGCCAGCAGCTTAGAAGTCCAGCGGGCGACCTACGAGCAGTACTTC,CASSLEVQRATYEQYF